A single sample is the source of the 2 T cell receptor beta chains below, sequenced in a study of cytomegalovirus exposure and HLA in healthy donors. Primers for the PCR totalled 60 Vbeta and 13 Jbeta. Sequencing was performed with immunoSEQ multiplex PCR; in TCRdb, only in-frame clones are kept and a portion is missing. The data hold fewer than 250,000 clones, with 81% observed a single time. The material sequenced was PBMCs. The receptors derive from a man aged 18 to 30 in good health and CMV-seronegative.

The chain couples TRBV7-9 to TRBJ2-3; the match to TRBD2 covers 14 bases. Germline V CDR1 and CDR2: SEHNR, FQNEAQ (reference sequence). With V trimmed by 10 bases and J by 7 bases, 13 bases remained unmatched. The CDR3 has 16 amino acids. The CDR3 bases are TGTGCCACTACGAGAGGACTAGCGGGAGGTATAAATACGCAGTATTTT. Translation: CATTRGLAGGINTQYF.

The rearrangement uses TRBV29-1 and TRBJ2-2; tentative D call: TRBD2 (5 bases). The ends were cut back, 3 bases at V and 1 base at J, with 9 bases in the middle. Germline V gene sequence: CDR1 SQVTM, CDR2 ANQGSEA. The CDR3 consists of 14 residues. CDR3: CSVDPGKNTGELFF. The CDR3 DNA reads as TGCAGCGTTGACCCGGGGAAGAACACCGGGGAGCTGTTTTTT.